This T cell receptor (beta chain) was sequenced during a study of blood T cell repertoires in COVID-19. This clone has only one observation. The data were produced by immunoSEQ multiplex PCR, yet TCRdb's version contains in-frame clones alone and is incomplete. The sample contains tens of thousands of clones, around 80% of which appear only once. The receptor was isolated from a man in his fifties or sixties with acute or convalescent COVID-19. Sample: peripheral blood.

CDR3 in DNA: TGTGCCACTTCACGAGGGGGAACTGAAGCTTTCTTT. This translates into CATSRGGTEAFF. The chain recombines TRBV19 with TRBJ1-1; a weak D match, TRBD1 (6 bases). Deletions cut 10 bases from V and 5 bases from J, with 14 bases between. This CDR3 contains 12 residues. Germline lookup yields CDR1 LNHDA and CDR2 SQIVND (reference sequence).